Many counts were recorded for the clone carrying this TCR beta chain. Germline V lookup: CDR1 SEHNR, CDR2 FQNEAQ (reference sequence). The CDR3 extends over 15 amino acids. Trimming removed 2 bases from V and 5 bases from J, with 15 bases in between. The entry originates in a study of CD8+CD57+ T cells in acquired aplastic anemia. Genomic DNA, the template, was used for profiling of the TCR beta VDJ and CDR3. TCRdb reprocessed the reads via MiXCR and lists one record per CDR3 protein. Of about 170,000 distinct CDR3 sequences listed, 40% to 50% are singletons. By flow cytometry, patients selected for sequencing had shown an expansion of CD8+CD57+ cells. Each of the patients presented with severe acquired aplastic anemia.

Sequenced material: sorted CD4+, CD8+, or CD8+CD57+ T cells (not recorded which) from PBMCs. The receptor was isolated from a human donor with aplastic anemia. V and J are TRBV7-9 and TRBJ2-5; D perhaps matches TRBD2 (5 bases). The CDR3: CASSLSVGLTETQYF. The CDR3, as DNA: TGTGCCAGCAGCTTAAGTGTAGGACTTACGGAGACCCAGTACTTC.